This TCR beta chain was obtained from a study of CD8 T cells in Susac syndrome. Random hexamers were used to reverse transcribe an amount of roughly 0.45 to 1 ug RNA. Using its own MiXCR run on the immunoSEQ multiplex PCR reads, TCRdb lists one record per CDR3 protein. The table shows 200,000 to 250,000 distinct CDR3 sequences, with 80% to 95% occurring only once. The CDR3 consists of 15 residues. Germline loops: CDR1 SGHTA, CDR2 FQGTGA. The V and J ends lost 5 bases and 0 bases respectively, with 11 bases between them. The clonotype was recovered from a human donor with multiple sclerosis. The rearrangement links TRBV7-3 to TRBJ2-1; D gene uncertain. Specimen: CD8+ T cells from PBMCs. The CDR3 DNA sequence: TGTGCCAGCAGCACGGACCAGAGCTCCTACAATGAGCAGTTCTTC. As protein: CASSTDQSSYNEQFF.